The T cell receptor beta chain described here comes from a study of regulatory T cells in long-lasting Graves disease. TCR beta libraries were built with iRepertoire HTBI primers and Arm-PCR of CDR3 regions. MiXCR, applied by TCRdb to the multiplex PCR reads, yields one record per CDR3 protein. The sample includes 650,000 to 850,000 distinct CDR3 sequences, around 30% of them seen just once. Time point meaning: persistent/refractory GD, antithyroid drugs over 5 years with positive TRAb. The authors made the TCR library using RNA they extracted from PBMCs. Findings of the study overall: Persistent Graves' cases showed lower TCR diversity than newly diagnosed cases. TRBV28 was favored in persistent disease, as were TRBJ1-2 and TRBJ2-5.

This CDR3 comprises 14 residues. This clonotype was seen repeatedly, ten times or more. The antigen is not known. Relative to the germline gene, one junction end is altered; a read error may explain this. The chain links TRBV12-3 or TRBV12-4 to TRBJ1-5; no clear D gene. Source: peripheral blood mononuclear cells (PBMCs), taken when the disease was refractory, from a patient treated with antithyroid drugs. This TCR was recovered from a female donor with Graves disease. This chain's CDR3 is CASSLAGGNRPQHF. CDR3 nucleotides: TGTGCCAGCAGTTTAGCAGGAGGCAATCGGCCCCAGCATTTT.